The entry below describes one T cell receptor beta chain. Antigen unknown. TCRdb fed the reads into MiXCR, producing one record per CDR3 protein. Here the sample spans about 770,000 distinct CDR3 sequences, 25% to 30% being singletons. Germline values: CDR1 SQVTM, CDR2 ANQGSEA. The V end was cut by 3 bases, the J end by 6 bases, with 11 bases between. The CDR3 loop spans 12 amino acids. The source of the sample is a study of T cell repertoires in cytomegalovirus infection. Study-wide context: Public TCR beta signature analysis indicated the presence of both CMV infection and matching HLA type. Broader study findings: Dominating the ex vivo response were HLA-C-restricted CMV-specific TCR beta clonotypes.

The sequence was obtained from a human donor in good health (CMV status not recorded). Some clones in this sample may be carry-over from other donors' samples. Sequences were derived from cultured CD8+ T cells from PBMCs, sampled from culture after CMV antigen stimulation. The chain carries TRBV29-1 and TRBJ1-2; possibly TRBD1 for D (5 bases). This CDR3 is CSVDGRVDGYTF. The CDR3 region has the DNA TGCAGCGTTGACGGCAGGGTCGATGGCTACACCTTC.